This T cell receptor beta chain was sequenced during a study of T cells in Graves' hyperthyroidism and ophthalmopathy. Trimming took 2 bases from V and 4 from J, leaving 9 bases between them. CDR3 length: 14 residues. In germline, CDR1 is LNHDA, CDR2 SQIVND (reference sequence). Using RNA transcripts as the source, TCR beta CDR3 regions were amplified. The TCR CDR3 was amplified in a first-round RT-PCR using the HTBI primer set. TCRdb re-called the multiplex PCR reads with MiXCR, one entry per CDR3 protein. The table lists about 55,000 distinct CDR3 sequences, about 57% of them singletons. The J gene is TRBJ2-1, the V gene TRBV19, with D possibly being TRBD1 (5 bases). Sequenced input: blood. The receptor was isolated from a woman aged 55 to 70 with Graves' ophthalmopathy. CDR3 amino acids: CASSIRTGYNEQFF. The CDR3 nucleotides are TGTGCCAGTAGTATAAGAACAGGTTACAATGAGCAGTTCTTC.